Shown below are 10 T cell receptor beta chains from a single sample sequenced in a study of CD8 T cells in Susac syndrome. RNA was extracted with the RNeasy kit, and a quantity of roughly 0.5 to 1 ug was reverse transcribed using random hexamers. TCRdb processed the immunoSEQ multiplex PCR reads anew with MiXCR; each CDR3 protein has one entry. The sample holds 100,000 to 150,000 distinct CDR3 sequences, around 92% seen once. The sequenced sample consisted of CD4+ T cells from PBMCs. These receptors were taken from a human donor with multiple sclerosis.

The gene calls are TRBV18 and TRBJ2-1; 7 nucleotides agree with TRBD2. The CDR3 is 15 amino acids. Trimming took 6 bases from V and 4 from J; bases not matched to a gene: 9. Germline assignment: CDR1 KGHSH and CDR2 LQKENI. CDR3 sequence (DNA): TGTGCCAGCTCCCCTAGGACTAGGGCTTACAATGAGCAGTTCTTC. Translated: CASSPRTRAYNEQFF.

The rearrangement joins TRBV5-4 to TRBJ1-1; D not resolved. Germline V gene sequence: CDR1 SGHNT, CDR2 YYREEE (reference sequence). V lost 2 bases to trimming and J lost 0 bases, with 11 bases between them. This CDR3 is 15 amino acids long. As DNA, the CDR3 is TGTGCCAGCAGCTTTCCGGGAGCCTTGAACACTGAAGCTTTCTTT. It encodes CASSFPGALNTEAFF.

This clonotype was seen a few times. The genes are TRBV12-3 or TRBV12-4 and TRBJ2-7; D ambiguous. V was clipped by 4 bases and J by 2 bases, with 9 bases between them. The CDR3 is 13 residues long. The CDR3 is CASSSYLTYEQYF. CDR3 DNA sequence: TGTGCCAGCAGTTCATACCTAACCTACGAGCAGTACTTC.

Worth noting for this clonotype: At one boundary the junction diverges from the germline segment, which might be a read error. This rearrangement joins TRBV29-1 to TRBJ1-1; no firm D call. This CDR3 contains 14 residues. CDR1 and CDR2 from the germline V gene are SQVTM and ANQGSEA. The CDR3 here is CSVGANMGNTEVFF. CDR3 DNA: TGCAGCGTTGGGGCAAATATGGGAAACACTGAAGTTTTCTTT.

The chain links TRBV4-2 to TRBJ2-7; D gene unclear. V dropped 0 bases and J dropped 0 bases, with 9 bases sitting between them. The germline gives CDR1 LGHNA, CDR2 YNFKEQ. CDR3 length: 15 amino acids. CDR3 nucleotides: TGTGCCAGCAGCCAAGACCGACGGAGCTCCTACGAGCAGTACTTC. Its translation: CASSQDRRSSYEQYF.

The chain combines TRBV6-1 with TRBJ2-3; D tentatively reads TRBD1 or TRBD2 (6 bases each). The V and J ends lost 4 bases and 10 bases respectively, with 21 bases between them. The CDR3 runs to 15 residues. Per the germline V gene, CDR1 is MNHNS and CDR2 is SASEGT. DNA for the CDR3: TGTGCCAGCAGTGTAAACAGGGAGGCCACAGGGTCGCAGTATTTT. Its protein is CASSVNREATGSQYF.

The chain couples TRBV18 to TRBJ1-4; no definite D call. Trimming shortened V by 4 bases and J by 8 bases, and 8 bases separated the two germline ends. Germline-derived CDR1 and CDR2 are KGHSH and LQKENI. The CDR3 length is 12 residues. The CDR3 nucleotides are TGTGCCAGCTCACTTCCTGGAGAAAAACTGTTTTTT. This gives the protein CASSLPGEKLFF.

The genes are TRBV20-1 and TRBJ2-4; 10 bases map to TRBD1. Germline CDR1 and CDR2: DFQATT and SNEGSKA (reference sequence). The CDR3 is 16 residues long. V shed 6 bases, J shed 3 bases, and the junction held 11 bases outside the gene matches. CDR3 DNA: TGCAGTGCCGGGACAGGGGCCTCGTACGGCAAAAACATTCAGTACTTC. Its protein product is CSAGTGASYGKNIQYF.

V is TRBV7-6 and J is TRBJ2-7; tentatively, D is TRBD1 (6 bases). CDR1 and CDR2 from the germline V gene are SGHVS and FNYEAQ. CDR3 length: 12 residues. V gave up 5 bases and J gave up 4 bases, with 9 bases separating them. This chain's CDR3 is CASSTTGYEQYF. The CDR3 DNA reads TGTGCCAGCAGCACGACAGGTTACGAGCAGTACTTC.

CDR3 sequence (DNA): TGCGCCAGCAGCTTGGAACTAGCGGGGAACAATGAGCAGTTCTTC. It is translated as CASSLELAGNNEQFF. V and J are TRBV5-1 and TRBJ2-1; 10 bases are a match to TRBD2. V lost 0 bases, J lost 5 bases, and 2 bases stayed unmatched. This CDR3 contains 15 residues. CDR1 is SGHRS, CDR2 YFSETQ, per germline.